This T cell receptor beta chain was retrieved from a study of T cell responses to AZD1222 COVID-19 vaccine. As concerns this clone: Its antigen is unidentified.

Sequencing was performed with immunoSEQ multiplex PCR; in TCRdb, only in-frame clones are kept and a portion is missing. The sample holds roughly 49,000 clones, over 60% seen once. Study results and limitations: Spike-specific TCR breadth rose after two AZD1222 doses, and depth rose as well. Among the donors, most were white British and more were female, and clonal diversity was possibly underestimated. Without day 14 samples, only post-peak T cell repertoires were studied.

Germline assignment: CDR1 LNHDA and CDR2 SQIVND (reference sequence). This CDR3 has 10 amino acids. The V gene lost 7 bases and the J gene lost 7 bases, with 5 bases spanning the gap. The starting material was peripheral blood, obtained on day 0 of AZD1222 vaccination. The sequence was collected from an adult in good health. This chain uses TRBV19 with TRBJ1-5; unclear D gene. The CDR3 DNA follows: TGTGCCAGTAATCGGCAGCCCCAGCATTTT. Translation: CASNRQPQHF. The whole variable domain, filled in from reference TRBV19 and TRBJ1-5, reads DGGITQSPKYLFRKEGQNVTLSCEQNLNHDAMYWYRQDPGQGLRLIYYSQIVNDFQKGDIAEGYSVSREKKESFPLTVTSAQKNPTAFYLCASNRQPQHFGDGTRLSIL.